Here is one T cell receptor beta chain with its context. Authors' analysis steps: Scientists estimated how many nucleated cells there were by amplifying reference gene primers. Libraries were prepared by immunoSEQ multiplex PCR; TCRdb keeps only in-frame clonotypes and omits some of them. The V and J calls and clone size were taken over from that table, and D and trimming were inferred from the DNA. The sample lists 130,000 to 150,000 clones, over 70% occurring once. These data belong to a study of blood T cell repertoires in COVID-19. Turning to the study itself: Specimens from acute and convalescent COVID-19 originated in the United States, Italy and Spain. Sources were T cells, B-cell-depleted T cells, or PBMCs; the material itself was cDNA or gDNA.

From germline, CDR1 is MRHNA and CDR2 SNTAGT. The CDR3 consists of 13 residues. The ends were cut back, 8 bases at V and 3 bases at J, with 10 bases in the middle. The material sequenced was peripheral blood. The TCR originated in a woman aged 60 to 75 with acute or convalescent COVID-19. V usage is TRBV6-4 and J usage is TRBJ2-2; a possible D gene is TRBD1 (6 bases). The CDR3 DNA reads TGTGCCAGCGGAAAGGGGGACACCGGGGAGCTGTTTTTT. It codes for CASGKGDTGELFF.